A single sample gave rise to the 17 T cell receptor beta chains below, sequenced in a study of graft-versus-host responses after intestinal transplantation. Assay: immunoSEQ multiplex PCR; the TCRdb copy retains only in-frame clones and omits some. This table holds about 50,000 clones, 85% to 95% found once. No antigens are known for them. Sequencing was performed on unstimulated CD4+ T cells sorted from spleen or lymph node cells, taken before transplant. The receptor set was obtained from a human donor who was the organ donor for an intestinal transplant.

Concerning this clone: Other DNA sequences in this specimen translate into the identical CDR3. The V call is TRBV7-2, the J call TRBJ1-1; D is undetermined. V was pared by 0 bases and J by 0 bases, with 11 bases between. Germline lookup yields CDR1 SGHTA and CDR2 FQGNSA. The CDR3 covers 16 residues. The CDR3 coding sequence is TGTGCCAGCAGCTTAGCGGGCCCAAAGGTGAACACTGAAGCTTTCTTT. Translated, it gives CASSLAGPKVNTEAFF.

The genes are TRBV19 and TRBJ2-5; possibly TRBD2 for D (6 bases). The J call could be wrong; TRBJ2-7 is a better fit for the DNA end. Germline V gene lookup returns CDR1 LNHDA and CDR2 SQIVND (reference sequence). This CDR3 contains 18 residues. CDR3 residues: CASSIDTPGGSQLYEQYF. The CDR3 DNA sequence: TGTGCCAGTAGTATAGATACGCCTGGAGGGAGCCAGCTCTACGAGCAGTACTTC.

V gene TRBV4-1 combines with J gene TRBJ1-2; 9 bases match TRBD1. The CDR3 length is 14 residues. Trimming at V came to 4 bases and at J to 7 bases, leaving 7 bases not matched to a gene. Germline V gene data show CDR1 as MGHRA and CDR2 as YSYEKL. CDR3 in DNA: TGCGCCAGCAGCCCCCGGGACAGGGTCTCTGGCTACACCTTC. Its protein is CASSPRDRVSGYTF.

This clone has just one count. The V and J genes are TRBV11-2 and TRBJ2-7; tentative D call: TRBD2 (5 bases). The germline CDR1 and CDR2 sequences are SGHAT and FQNNGV. V was cut by 4 bases and J by 2 bases, with 15 bases left in between. This CDR3 region has 15 residues. Written as DNA, the CDR3 is TGTGCCAGCAGCTCGGTGGAGGTCGGTACCTACGAGCAGTACTTC. Its protein product is CASSSVEVGTYEQYF.

V usage is TRBV5-1 and J usage is TRBJ2-5; the match to TRBD1 covers 7 bases. Germline CDR1 and CDR2: SGHRS and YFSETQ. The CDR3 sequence is 14 residues long. The V gene end was trimmed by 0 bases and the J gene end by 13 bases; junction bases not matched to a gene: 12. The CDR3 sequence: CASSLGGQPGPGYF. Written as DNA, the CDR3 is TGCGCCAGCAGCTTGGGGGGACAGCCGGGACCCGGGTACTTC.

V usage is TRBV15 and J usage is TRBJ2-7; D unclear. The germline gives CDR1 LNHNV, CDR2 YYDKDF (reference sequence). The CDR3 is 13 amino acids. Trimming shortened V by 0 bases and J by 2 bases, and 5 bases separated the two germline ends. CDR3 loop: CATSRDLPYEQYF. CDR3 sequence (DNA): TGTGCCACCAGCAGAGATTTGCCCTACGAGCAGTACTTC.

This clone was observed a single time. CDR3 nucleotides: TGTGCCAGCTCACCACGGCTGATAGCGGGAGAAATCCGGCAGTTCTTC. Amino acid sequence: CASSPRLIAGEIRQFF. The chain has TRBV18 and TRBJ2-1, with 9 bases that match TRBD2. From germline, CDR1 is KGHSH and CDR2 LQKENI. J lost 12 bases, V lost 1 base, and 13 bases had no gene match. This CDR3 comprises 16 residues. Drawing the rest from reference TRBV18 and TRBJ2-1, the complete variable domain is NAGVMQNPRHLVRRRGQEARLRCSPMKGHSHVYWYRQLPEEGLKFMVYLQKENIIDESGMPKERFSAEFPKEGPSILRIQQVVRGDSAAYFCASSPRLIAGEIRQFFGPGTRLTVL.

V and J are TRBV1 and TRBJ2-7. TRBV1 is a recognized pseudogene. This CDR3 contains 11 residues. Here the CDR3 DNA reads TGCACCAGCAGCCAAGAGTACGAGCAGTACTTC. This codes for CTSSQEYEQYF.

J is TRBJ2-3 and V is TRBV7-2; perhaps TRBD2 as D (6 bases). The CDR3 contains 15 residues. V lost 5 bases to trimming and J lost 2 bases, with 14 bases between them. Germline V gives CDR1 SGHTA, CDR2 FQGNSA. DNA of the CDR3: TGTGCCAGCAGCCGGGGACTCCCCCTCACAGATACGCAGTATTTT. Protein product: CASSRGLPLTDTQYF. The whole variable domain, remainder taken from reference TRBV7-2 and TRBJ2-3, is GAGVSQSPSNKVTEKGKDVELRCDPISGHTALYWYRQSLGQGLEFLIYFQGNSAPDKSGLPSDRFSAERTGGSVSTLTIQRTQQEDSAVYLCASSRGLPLTDTQYFGPGTRLTVL.

The rearrangement uses TRBV2 and TRBJ2-4, with 13 positions matching TRBD2. Germline V lookup: CDR1 SNHLY, CDR2 FYNNEI. The CDR3 runs 17 residues. V dropped 5 bases and J dropped 2; count of bases not matched to a gene: 6. DNA of the CDR3: TGTGCCAGCAGTTTACTAGCGGGAGGGCCAACCAAAAACATTCAGTACTTC. This encodes CASSLLAGGPTKNIQYF.

Regarding this clone: One end of the junction fails to match germline, which may point to a read error. The CDR3 is CASSLELGGTSYGQYF. The CDR3 coding sequence is TGTGCCAGCAGCTTAGAATTGGGAGGGACCTCCTACGGGCAGTACTTC. This chain links TRBV7-9 with TRBJ2-7; 7 nucleotides align to TRBD2. Germline CDR1 reads SEHNR; CDR2 reads FQNEAQ (reference sequence). This CDR3 has 16 residues.

This clone appeared once. The CDR3 DNA is TGCAGCTCGAGCAGCCGGGGGGGCGCAGATACGCAGTATTTT. It encodes CSSSSRGGADTQYF. This chain links TRBV29-1 with TRBJ2-3; 8 positions match TRBD2. The CDR3 sequence is 14 residues long. Germline V gene lookup returns CDR1 SQVTM and CDR2 ANQGSEA. The junction had 11 bases not matched to a gene; V was cut back by 8 bases and J by 4 bases.

The count of this clone is one. The chain combines TRBV29-1 with TRBJ2-5; D perhaps matches TRBD2 (6 bases). The CDR3 loop spans 15 amino acids. CDR1 and CDR2 from the germline V gene are SQVTM and ANQGSEA. The V and J ends lost 0 bases and 1 base respectively, with 12 bases between them. The CDR3, as DNA: TGCAGCGTTGAAGATTGGGAGGTCTTCCAAGAGACCCAGTACTTC. Amino acid sequence: CSVEDWEVFQETQYF.

The V and J genes are TRBV5-1 and TRBJ2-1; a possible D gene is TRBD2 (5 bases). The CDR3 is 16 amino acids. V was clipped by 0 bases and J by 0 bases, with 10 bases between them. CDR1 is SGHRS and CDR2 is YFSETQ in the germline V gene. The CDR3 region is CASSLGGSSSYNEQFF. The CDR3 DNA sequence: TGCGCCAGCAGCTTGGGAGGGAGTAGCTCCTACAATGAGCAGTTCTTC.

The CDR3 DNA is TGTGCCAGCAGTCCACGAACGGGAGCGGGAGCATCTGGGGCCAACGTCCTGACTTTC. Amino acids: CASSPRTGAGASGANVLTF. This chain links TRBV27 with TRBJ2-6; TRBD2 aligns across 8 bases. The V gene's germline CDR1 is MNHEY and CDR2 SMNVEV (reference sequence). V dropped 5 bases and J dropped 1; count of bases not matched to a gene: 13. The CDR3 loop spans 19 amino acids.

The chain employs TRBV4-2 and TRBJ2-1, with TRBD2 matching over 13 bases. V lost 5 bases to trimming and J lost 4 bases; unmatched junction nucleotides: 2. The CDR3 consists of 15 residues. Germline V gene lookup returns CDR1 LGHNA and CDR2 YNFKEQ. CDR3 sequence reads: CASSSLAGGYNEQFF. The CDR3 region has the DNA TGTGCCAGCAGCTCACTAGCGGGAGGGTACAATGAGCAGTTCTTC.

This chain's CDR3 is CASGGSGTNTGELFF. The CDR3 DNA is TGTGCCAGCGGGGGTAGCGGGACGAACACCGGGGAGCTGTTTTTT. The chain joins TRBV19 to TRBJ2-2; 8 nucleotides align to TRBD2. V was clipped by 9 bases and J by 0 bases; unmatched bases: 6. The germline V gene has CDR1 LNHDA and CDR2 SQIVND (reference sequence). The CDR3 sequence is 15 residues long.